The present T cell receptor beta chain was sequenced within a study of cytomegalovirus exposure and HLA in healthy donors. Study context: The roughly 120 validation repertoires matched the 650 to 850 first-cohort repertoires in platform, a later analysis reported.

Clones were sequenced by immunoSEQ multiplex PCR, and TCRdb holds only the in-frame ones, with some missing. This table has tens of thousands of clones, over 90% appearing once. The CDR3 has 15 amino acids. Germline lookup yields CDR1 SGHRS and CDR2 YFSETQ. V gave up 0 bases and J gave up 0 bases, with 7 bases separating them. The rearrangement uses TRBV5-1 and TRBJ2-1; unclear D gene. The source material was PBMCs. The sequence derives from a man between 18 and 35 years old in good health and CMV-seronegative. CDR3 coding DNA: TGCGCCAGCAGCTTGGCGTCGAGCTCCTACAATGAGCAGTTCTTC. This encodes CASSLASSSYNEQFF.